This TCR beta chain comes out of a study of tissue T cells after allogeneic stem cell transplantation. Findings and limits, study-wide: Only a limited share of tissue TCRs appeared in blood or spleen.

Comment on this clone: Its antigen is not known. Genes and germline are mouse. The read halts 1 residue ahead of the CDR3 end, with the missing end drawn from the germline J gene.

Sample time point: mouse harvest day 7 after allogeneic transplant. The graft held 10^6 splenic CD5+ T cells and 10^7 T-cell-depleted bone marrow cells. This mouse GVHD model was MHC-mismatched B6 to BALB/c, profiled day 7 or 14. Survey-depth TCRbeta CDR3 sequencing reported V/J genes and productive frequencies. Here immunoSEQ multiplex PCR was the method, and the copy in TCRdb shows in-frame clones only, minus some. The table includes 9,900 or so clones, about two fifths detected once. The ends were cut back, 5 bases at V and 4 bases at J, with 9 bases in the middle. The CDR3 contains 13 residues. Germline V gene lookup returns CDR1 MSHET and CDR2 SYDVDS.

Sequencing was carried out using skin. This clonotype was obtained from a female BALB/c mouse given C57BL/6 T cells with graft-versus-host disease after an allogeneic hematopoietic cell transplant. The gene calls are TRBV29 and TRBJ1-5; a weak D match, TRBD1 (6 bases). This CDR3 is CASSPGQNQAPLF. CDR3 bases read: TGTGCTAGCAGTCCGGGACAAAACCAGGCTCCGCTT.